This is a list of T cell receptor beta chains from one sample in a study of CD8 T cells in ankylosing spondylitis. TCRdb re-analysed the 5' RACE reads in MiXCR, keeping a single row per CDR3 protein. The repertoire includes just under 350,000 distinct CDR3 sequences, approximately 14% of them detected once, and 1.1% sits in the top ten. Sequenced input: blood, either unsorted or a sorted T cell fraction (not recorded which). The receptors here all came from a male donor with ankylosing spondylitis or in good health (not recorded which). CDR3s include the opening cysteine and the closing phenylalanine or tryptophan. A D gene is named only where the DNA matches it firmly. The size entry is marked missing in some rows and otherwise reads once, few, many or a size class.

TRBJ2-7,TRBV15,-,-,CATSREGGLAAYEQYF,TGTGCCACCAGCAGAGAAGGGGGGCTAGCGGCCTACGAGCAGTACTTC
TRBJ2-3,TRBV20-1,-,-,CSASPWQASTDTQYF,TGCAGTGCTAGCCCCTGGCAGGCTAGCACAGATACGCAGTATTTT
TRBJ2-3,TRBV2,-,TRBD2,CASSVTSGGLDTQYF,TGTGCCAGCAGTGTTACTAGCGGGGGGCTGGATACGCAGTATTTT
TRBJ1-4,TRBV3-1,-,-,CASSQGRGLGEKLFF,TGTGCCAGCAGCCAAGGACGGGGATTAGGTGAAAAACTGTTTTTT
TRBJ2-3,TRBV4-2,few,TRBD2,CASSQELAGTDTQYF,TGTGCCAGCAGTCAAGAACTAGCGGGCACAGATACGCAGTATTTT
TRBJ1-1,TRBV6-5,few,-,CASSYSGPDRGLGTEAFF,TGTGCCAGCAGTTACTCGGGTCCCGATCGGGGGCTTGGGACTGAAGCTTTCTTT
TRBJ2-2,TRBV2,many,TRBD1,CASSEGRTGAASGELFF,TGTGCCAGCAGTGAAGGGAGGACAGGGGCGGCATCCGGGGAGCTGTTTTTT
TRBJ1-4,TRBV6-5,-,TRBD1,CASSLLGTGNEKLFF,TGTGCCAGCAGTCTACTAGGGACAGGGAATGAAAAACTGTTTTTT
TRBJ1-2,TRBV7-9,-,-,CASSLQSVYGYTF,TGTGCCAGCAGCTTACAGAGCGTCTATGGCTACACCTTC
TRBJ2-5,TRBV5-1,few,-,CASGDPQETQYF,TGCGCCAGCGGGGACCCCCAAGAGACCCAGTACTTC
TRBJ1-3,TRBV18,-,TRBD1,CASSSTGGVSGNTIYF,TGTGCCAGCTCGTCTACAGGGGGAGTCTCTGGAAACACCATATATTTT
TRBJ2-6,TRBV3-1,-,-,CASSQARLLSGANVLTF,TGTGCCAGCAGCCAAGCCCGTCTTCTCTCTGGGGCCAACGTCCTGACTTTC
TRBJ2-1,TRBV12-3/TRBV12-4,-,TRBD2,CASILGLAGVGEQFF,TGTGCCAGCATCTTGGGACTAGCGGGAGTGGGTGAGCAGTTCTTC